Following are 9 T cell receptor beta chains from one sample sequenced in a study of T cell responses to AZD1222 COVID-19 vaccine. Assay: immunoSEQ multiplex PCR; the TCRdb copy retains only in-frame clones and omits some. The sample has roughly 120,000 clones, roughly 87% seen once. Sequences were derived from peripheral blood, sampled on day 0 of AZD1222 vaccination. The receptors shown here come from an adult in good health.

The gene calls are TRBV9 and TRBJ1-4; possible D gene TRBD1, 5 bases. V lost 0 bases to trimming and J lost 7 bases, with 7 bases between them. From germline, CDR1 is SGDLS and CDR2 YYNGEE. This CDR3 comprises 13 residues. CDR3 sequence reads: CASSVGGVEKLFF. The CDR3 DNA sequence: TGTGCCAGCAGCGTAGGGGGCGTTGAAAAACTGTTTTTT.

The genes are TRBV29-1 and TRBJ1-2; D gene ambiguous. CDR3 length: 12 residues. The V gene's germline CDR1 is SQVTM and CDR2 ANQGSEA. V was shortened by 0 bases and J by 5 bases, with 7 bases between the two germline ends. In DNA, the CDR3 is TGCAGCGTTGAAGATAGGACTTATGGCTACACCTTC. It yields the protein CSVEDRTYGYTF.

The J gene is TRBJ1-5, the V gene TRBV12-5; no definite D call. This CDR3 contains 18 residues. From germline, CDR1 is LGHNT and CDR2 FRNRAP. V shed 0 bases and J shed 9 bases, with 24 bases lying between them. CDR3 sequence (DNA): TGTGCTAGTGGTTTGGTACTTGTTGGTCAGACCGTGCTGTGGCCCCAGCATTTT. Amino acids: CASGLVLVGQTVLWPQHF.

V usage is TRBV10-3 and J usage is TRBJ2-1; the D gene is possibly TRBD1 (6 bases). CDR3 length equals 14 residues. V was trimmed by 6 bases and J by 6 bases, leaving 15 bases between them. Per germline, CDR1 ENHRY and CDR2 SYGVKD. Written as DNA, the CDR3 is TGTGCCATCAGCCAGGACAGCGAGATCAATGAGCAGTTCTTC. It encodes CAISQDSEINEQFF.

The table lists this clone with a few counts. The chain recombines TRBV18 with TRBJ1-2; D unclear. V dropped 2 bases and J dropped 0 bases, with 4 bases sitting between them. The germline gives CDR1 KGHSH, CDR2 LQKENI. This CDR3 contains 13 residues. In DNA, the CDR3 is TGTGCCAGCTCACCATCAGCTAACTATGGCTACACCTTC. This translates into CASSPSANYGYTF.

V is TRBV5-1 and J is TRBJ1-1, with 7 nucleotides matching TRBD1. This CDR3 has 15 residues. Trimming cost V 2 bases and J 0 bases; bases outside gene matches: 4. Germline V gene sequence: CDR1 SGHRS, CDR2 YFSETQ. CDR3 in amino acids: CASSLAGQVNTEAFF. The CDR3 DNA reads as TGCGCCAGCAGCTTAGCTGGACAGGTGAACACTGAAGCTTTCTTT.

The chain couples TRBV3-1 (or the pseudogene TRBV3-2) to TRBJ1-4; possibly TRBD1 for D (5 bases). Germline V CDR1 and CDR2: LGHDT, YNNKEL (reference sequence). The CDR3 spans 15 residues. Trimming took off 4 bases at V and 4 bases at J, with 13 bases between the two ends. Here the CDR3 DNA reads TGTGCCAGCAGCCTTACGGGGGGAGGTAATGAAAAACTGTTTTTT. Translated, it gives CASSLTGGGNEKLFF.

The genes are TRBV28 and TRBJ1-4, with 9 nucleotides matching TRBD1. The CDR3 contains 17 residues. The ends lost 4 bases at V and 0 bases at J; junction bases unmatched: 6. Germline assignment: CDR1 MDHEN and CDR2 SYDVKM. This chain's CDR3 is CASSSRDRVSTNEKLFF. CDR3 in DNA: TGTGCCAGCAGTTCCCGGGACAGGGTTTCAACTAATGAAAAACTGTTTTTT.

CDR3 sequence: CASSLTPTGDYGYTF. The DNA of the CDR3 is TGTGCCAGCAGCTTAACCCCTACAGGGGACTATGGCTACACCTTC. The genes are TRBV11-2 and TRBJ1-2; 7 nucleotides line up with TRBD1. J lost 3 bases, V lost 2 bases, and 6 bases had no gene match. CDR1 SGHAT and CDR2 FQNNGV come from the germline V gene. The CDR3 is made up of 15 amino acids.